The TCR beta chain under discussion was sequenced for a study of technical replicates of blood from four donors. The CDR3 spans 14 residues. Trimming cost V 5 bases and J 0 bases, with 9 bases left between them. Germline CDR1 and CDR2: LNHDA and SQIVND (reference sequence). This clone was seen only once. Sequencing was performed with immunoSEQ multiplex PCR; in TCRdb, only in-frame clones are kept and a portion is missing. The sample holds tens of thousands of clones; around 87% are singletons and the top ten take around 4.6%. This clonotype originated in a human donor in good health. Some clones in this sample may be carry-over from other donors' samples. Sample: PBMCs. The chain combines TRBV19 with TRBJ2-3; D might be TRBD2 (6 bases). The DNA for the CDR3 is TGTGCCAGTAGTCGGGACTTTAGCACAGATACGCAGTATTTT. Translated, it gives CASSRDFSTDTQYF.